These 10 T cell receptor beta chains were sequenced from one sample in a study of blood T cell repertoires in COVID-19. TCRdb's table, derived via immunoSEQ multiplex PCR, lists solely in-frame clones and lacks some. The sample has just under 350,000 clones; almost 90% are singletons. The specimen was peripheral blood. These TCRs come from a woman aged 70-85 years with COVID-19, enrolled during active disease.

V usage is TRBV5-1 and J usage is TRBJ2-7; possible D gene TRBD1, 5 bases. The CDR3 spans 15 residues. Per the germline V gene, CDR1 is SGHRS and CDR2 is YFSETQ. Trimming removed 0 bases at V and 2 bases at J, with 12 bases between. CDR3 in DNA: TGCGCCAGCAGCTTGGCCAGGGCGGATCCCTACGAGCAGTACTTC. Its protein is CASSLARADPYEQYF.

V is TRBV5-6 and J is TRBJ2-7; D might be TRBD2 (5 bases). Germline V gives CDR1 SGHDT, CDR2 YYEEEE. V lost 0 bases and J 5 bases, leaving 12 bases between the germline ends. CDR3 size: 14 residues. Written as DNA, the CDR3 is TGTGCCAGCAGCTTGGGACTAAGTCTGGACGAGCAGTACTTC. It yields the protein CASSLGLSLDEQYF.

This chain connects TRBV11-3 to TRBJ1-1; D might be TRBD1 (5 bases). Per germline, CDR1 SGHNT and CDR2 YENEEA. The V and J ends lost 5 bases and 10 bases respectively, with 11 bases between them. The CDR3 runs to 11 residues. The CDR3 reads CASSPPGGAFF. CDR3 DNA sequence: TGTGCCAGCAGCCCACCGGGGGGAGCTTTCTTT.

CDR3 amino acids: CASSEVLQGGPNYGYTF. The CDR3 bases are TGTGCCAGCAGTGAGGTTCTACAGGGTGGCCCTAACTATGGCTACACCTTC. J is TRBJ1-2 and V is TRBV2; possibly TRBD1 for D (6 bases). The germline V and J ends were trimmed by 3 bases and 0 bases, with 17 bases remaining between them. CDR1 SNHLY and CDR2 FYNNEI come from the germline V gene. The CDR3 is 17 residues long.

CDR3 residues: CASSRTGSSNQPQHF. In nucleotides, the CDR3 is TGTGCCAGTAGTCGGACAGGGAGTAGCAATCAGCCCCAGCATTTT. The rearrangement joins TRBV19 to TRBJ1-5; 8 bases are a match to TRBD1. Germline lookup yields CDR1 LNHDA and CDR2 SQIVND (reference sequence). This CDR3 has 15 residues. V shed 5 bases and J 0 bases; nucleotides not matched to a gene: 3.

The V gene is TRBV3-1 (or the pseudogene TRBV3-2), the J gene TRBJ2-6; D might be TRBD1 (6 bases). Germline V lookup: CDR1 LGHDT, CDR2 YNNKEL (reference sequence). CDR3 length equals 16 residues. With 3 bases removed from V and 2 bases from J, the gap between germline ends came to 11 bases. CDR3 protein: CASSQGAGAGANVLTF. The DNA for the CDR3 is TGTGCCAGCAGCCAGGGGGCGGGTGCTGGGGCCAACGTCCTGACTTTC.

The chain uses TRBV27 and TRBJ2-3; 9 nucleotides agree with TRBD1. Germline V gives CDR1 MNHEY, CDR2 SMNVEV (reference sequence). The CDR3 totals 14 residues. The trim removed 7 bases at V and 4 bases at J, leaving 6 bases unmatched. The DNA for the CDR3 is TGTGCCAGCATTCCCGGGACAGGGCCAGATACGCAGTATTTT. This sequence encodes CASIPGTGPDTQYF.

CDR3 amino acids: CASSPGLAFTGELFF. The CDR3 DNA reads TGTGCCAGCAGCCCCGGACTAGCGTTCACCGGGGAGCTGTTTTTT. The J gene is TRBJ2-2, the V gene TRBV5-6, with 9 bases identical to TRBD2. CDR3 size: 15 residues. Looked up from germline, CDR1 is SGHDT and CDR2 is YYEEEE. J was trimmed by 4 bases and V by 4 bases; bases with no gene match: 5.

This clone was detected only once. The V and J genes are TRBV14 and TRBJ2-3; weak D call: TRBD1 (6 bases). Germline V gives CDR1 SGHDN, CDR2 FVKESK. Trimming stripped 3 bases from V and 2 bases from J, with 12 bases between. The CDR3 loop spans 15 amino acids. CDR3 nucleotide sequence: TGTGCCAGCAGCCAGCCGGGACATTTCACAGATACGCAGTATTTT. The encoded protein is CASSQPGHFTDTQYF.

Here the CDR3 reads CASSIEGAGNQPQHF. CDR3 DNA: TGTGCCAGTAGTATAGAGGGGGCGGGCAATCAGCCCCAGCATTTT. The rearrangement uses TRBV19 and TRBJ1-5; possible D gene TRBD1, 6 bases. Between the trimmed V and J ends, which lost 0 bases and 2 bases, there was a span of 8 bases. The CDR3 has 15 amino acids. Germline V lookup: CDR1 LNHDA, CDR2 SQIVND (reference sequence).